The T cell receptor (beta chain) under discussion was sequenced for a study of blood T cell repertoires in COVID-19. Generated by immunoSEQ multiplex PCR, the TCRdb table keeps only in-frame clones and is missing some. The table has 150,000 to 200,000 clones, 88% seen once. Germline CDR1 reads MNHEY; CDR2 reads SMNVEV (reference sequence). The CDR3 is 15 residues long. Between the trimmed V and J ends, which lost 10 bases and 7 bases, there was a span of 20 bases. The recovered donors of Cohort 3 showed two negative PCRs, clearance, or symptom resolution. Sequenced: PBMCs or T cells enriched from blood (not recorded which). The rearrangement joins TRBV27 to TRBJ1-6; D not certain. This receptor was identified in a woman aged 18-29 years who had recovered from COVID-19. The CDR3 loop reads CATGMSLVGNSPLHF. CDR3 coding DNA: TGTGCCACCGGGATGTCTTTGGTTGGCAATTCACCCCTCCACTTT.